The 25 T cell receptor beta chains below all came from one sample that was sequenced in a study of tumor-infiltrating lymphocytes in primary liver carcinoma (dated by TCRdb to the late 2010s). Sequenced using an Illumina HiSeq 2500. A constant-region primer and ProtoScript II reverse transcriptase were used to reverse-transcribe TCRbeta-specific cDNA from approximately 550 ng total RNA. Construction of the TCRbeta libraries relied on three nested rounds of multiplex PCR, following a slightly modified ARM-PCR procedure. Each of the first two PCR rounds ran for roughly 9 cycles using multiplex TRBV1-TRBV30 forward primers together with a Cbeta reverse primer. TCRdb reworked the public reads: Q25 trimming with fastp, MiXCR clone assembly, productive beta chains retained. Merged by CDR3 protein, the rows form single entries marked with the most common genes and DNA. The sample table contains 80,000 or so distinct CDR3 sequences; only one count was recorded for 65% to 75% of them. The ten largest clones represent roughly 13% of the sample.

Total RNA and DNA were co-extracted from about 19-30 mg of bulk tissue with the AllPrep DNA/RNA mini kit, without cell sorting. The specimen sequenced was liver tumor tissue from sampling region 4. The cell subset or site label, read with the paper, signifies: tumor region T4, right-lateral pole. All receptors derive from a woman in her fifties or sixties with primary liver carcinoma and hepatitis B virus infection.

Remarks on this clonotype: Its ends do not fully match the called genes, so a read error is possible. This chain connects TRBV6-1 to TRBJ2-7; tentatively, D is TRBD1 or TRBD2 (5 bases each). Germline-derived CDR1 and CDR2 are MNHNS and SASEGT. The CDR3 spans 14 residues. The CDR3 DNA reads as TGTGCCATCAGTTCGTACGGGGCCTCCTACGAGGAGTACTTC. Its translation: CAISSYGASYEEYF.

Concerning this clonotype: A junction boundary mismatches the germline segment, possibly from a read error. The chain recombines TRBV14 with TRBJ1-2; D remains unclear. Germline V gene data show CDR1 as SGHDN and CDR2 as FVKESK. The CDR3 is 16 residues long. The CDR3 nucleotides read TGTGCCAGCAGTCCATACGACCAGAGGGCCGACTATGGCTACAGCTTC. Protein product: CASSPYDQRADYGYSF.

About this clonotype itself: A much larger clonotype is one base distant, so this may be a read error. V usage is TRBV6-4 and J usage is TRBJ2-2, with no clear D. The CDR3 has 14 amino acids. Germline V lookup: CDR1 MRHNA, CDR2 SNTAGT. CDR3 sequence reads: CANSDRWNTGELFF. DNA of the CDR3: TGTGCCAACAGTGACCGGTGGAACACCGGGGAGCTGTTTTTT.

Points on this clonotype: The junction differs from germline at one of its ends, possibly a read error. The V gene is TRBV7-9, the J gene TRBJ2-5; D is possibly TRBD2 (5 bases). Germline values: CDR1 SEHNR, CDR2 FQNEAQ (reference sequence). The length of the CDR3 is 13 residues. The CDR3 sequence: CASSLRESETQYF. CDR3 sequence (DNA): TGTGCCAGCAGCCTAAGGGAGAGCGAGACTCAGTACTTC.

Concerning this clonotype itself: Without the conserved terminal phenylalanine or tryptophan, this CDR3 likely stems from a read error. The genes are TRBV6-5 and TRBJ1-2; D unclear. CDR1 and CDR2 from the germline V gene are MNHEY and SVGAGI. The CDR3 length is 18 residues. Between the trimmed V and J ends, which lost 2 bases and 0 bases, there was a span of 19 bases. DNA of the CDR3: TGTGCCAGCAGTTACCGACCGGTGGTGCTCGCAGCTAACTATGGCTACACCCTC. This sequence encodes CASSYRPVVLAANYGYTL.

Turning to this clonotype: No conserved phenylalanine or tryptophan is present at the end of the CDR3, so a read error is the likely explanation. The DNA is left out, because the CDR3 cannot be placed on it with certainty; the CDR3 is given as TCRdb lists it. This sequence joins TRBV11-2 and TRBJ2-5; no DNA check was done on the table's D call, TRBD1. Germline CDR1 reads SGHAT; CDR2 reads FQNNGV. Including both end residues, the CDR3 is 13 amino acids long. The CDR3 reads CASSLESKGAQYL.

This clonotype appeared once. The chain combines TRBV29-1 with TRBJ2-7, with 9 bases aligning to TRBD1. Germline V gene sequence: CDR1 SQVTM, CDR2 ANQGSEA. The CDR3 runs 14 residues. CDR3 nucleotide sequence: TGCAGTGCAATCGGGACAGGGAGCTCCTACGAGCAGTACTTC. As protein: CSAIGTGSSYEQYF.

For this clonotype: With a much larger clone just one base away, this may be a read error. The chain employs TRBV29-1 and TRBJ2-3; weak D call: TRBD1 (5 bases). The CDR3 spans 12 residues. Germline assignment: CDR1 SQVTM and CDR2 ANQGSEA. The CDR3 spells CSVEGGADTHYF. CDR3 in DNA: TGCAGCGTTGAAGGGGGCGCAGATACGCATTATTTT.

This clonotype was seen just once. This chain uses TRBV11-3 with TRBJ2-1; 13 positions agree with TRBD2. The CDR3 is made up of 15 amino acids. V lost 5 bases to trimming and J lost 9 bases; unmatched junction nucleotides: 7. CDR1 is SGHNT and CDR2 is YENEEA in the germline V gene. CDR3 in amino acids: CASSLGTSGKFEQFF. The CDR3 region has the DNA TGTGCCAGCAGCCTAGGGACTAGCGGGAAGTTTGAGCAGTTCTTC.

About this clonotype: A much larger clone differs from this one at a single base, so this may be a read error. This sequence joins TRBV28 and TRBJ2-3; D perhaps matches TRBD1 (6 bases). This CDR3 is 16 amino acids long. Germline loops: CDR1 MDHEN, CDR2 SYDVKM. The CDR3 DNA sequence: TGTGCCAGCAGTTTACTGGGAAGGGGGAACACAGGTACGCAGTATTTT. Its translation is CASSLLGRGNTGTQYF.

This clonotype was recorded many times. The J gene is TRBJ2-6, the V gene TRBV5-5; 9 bases align to TRBD1. Losses at the gene ends were 2 bases for V and 1 base for J; bases not matched to a gene: 7. CDR1 and CDR2 (germline): SGHKS, YYEKEE (reference sequence). The CDR3 length is 18 residues. CDR3 nucleotides: TGTGCCAGCAGCTTCCGCCGGGACAGGGTGTCTGGGGCCAACGTCCTGACTTTC. This gives the protein CASSFRRDRVSGANVLTF. Full variable domain (missing parts from reference TRBV5-5 and TRBJ2-6): DAGVTQSPTHLIKTRGQQVTLRCSPISGHKSVSWYQQVLGQGPQFIFQYYEKEERGRGNFPDRFSARQFPNYSSELNVNALLLGDSALYLCASSFRRDRVSGANVLTFGAGSRLTVL.

The V call is TRBV11-3, the J call TRBJ2-7, with D perhaps matching TRBD2 (6 bases). The V gene's germline CDR1 is SGHNT and CDR2 YENEEA. The CDR3 consists of 13 residues. The DNA for the CDR3 is TGTACTAGCAGCCTCCGGCCCCTATACGAGCAGTACTTC. This encodes CTSSLRPLYEQYF.

The rearrangement links TRBV2 to TRBJ2-7; the D call may be TRBD1 or TRBD2 (5 bases each). The CDR3 is 15 amino acids. From germline, CDR1 is SNHLY and CDR2 FYNNEI. The V end was cut by 5 bases, the J end by 3 bases, with 17 bases between. CDR3 DNA sequence: TGTGCCAGCAGTAATTGGGGGAGTCGGATCTACGAGCAGTACTTC. Amino acid sequence: CASSNWGSRIYEQYF. Using reference TRBV2 and TRBJ2-7 for the parts outside the CDR3, the full variable domain is EPEVTQTPSHQVTQMGQEVILRCVPISNHLYFYWYRQILGQKVEFLVSFYNNEISEKSEIFDDQFSVERPDGSNFTLKIRSTKLEDSAMYFCASSNWGSRIYEQYFGPGTRLTVT.

A word on this clonotype: The CDR3 does not close with the conserved phenylalanine or tryptophan, likely indicating a read error. No DNA is shown, since the ends of the CDR3 on it are uncertain; the CDR3 is the one TCRdb lists. The chain recombines TRBV6-5 with TRBJ2-7; the DNA was not used to check the table's D call, TRBD2. CDR1 and CDR2 (germline): MNHEY, SVGAGI. The CDR3 has 12 amino acids, counting both end residues. The chain's CDR3 is CASSGPGGEQCY.

J is TRBJ2-1 and V is TRBV11-2; 9 bases are a match to TRBD1. The CDR3 covers 17 residues. With 2 bases clipped from V and 10 bases from J, the junction kept 15 bases outside the gene matches. Germline V gene sequence: CDR1 SGHAT, CDR2 FQNNGV. This chain's CDR3 is CASSLTYGQGYGGEQFF. The CDR3 bases are TGTGCCAGCAGCTTAACCTACGGACAGGGGTACGGGGGCGAGCAGTTCTTC.

This chain connects TRBV7-3 to TRBJ2-3; TRBD1 might be the D (5 bases). This CDR3 has 15 amino acids. The V end lost 2 bases, the J end lost 2 bases, and 11 bases lay between the germline ends. CDR1 is SGHTA and CDR2 is FQGTGA in the germline V gene. CDR3 region: CASSLQGTYTDTQYF. CDR3 nucleotides: TGTGCCAGCAGCTTACAGGGCACGTACACAGATACGCAGTATTTT.

Note on this clonotype: Germline and junction disagree at one end, which may indicate a read error. The chain links TRBV11-2 to TRBJ2-5; D may be TRBD2 (6 bases). Per the germline V gene, CDR1 is SGHAT and CDR2 is FQNNGV. The CDR3 spans 13 residues. CDR3 bases: TGTGCCAGTAGCTTAGAATCCGGGGGGACCCAGTACTTC. Translating it yields CASSLESGGTQYF. The full variable domain, with the rest looked up from reference TRBV11-2 and TRBJ2-5, is EAGVAQSPRYKIIEKRQSVAFWCNPISGHATLYWYQQILGQGPKLLIQFQNNGVVDDSQLPKDRFSAERLKGVDSTLKIQPAKLEDSAVYLCASSLESGGTQYFGPGTRLLVL.

Remarks on this clonotype: The junction and the germline gene differ at one end; a read error may be behind it. The chain is built from TRBV6-1 and TRBJ2-1; tentatively, D is TRBD1 or TRBD2 (6 bases each). The CDR3 loop spans 16 amino acids. Germline V gene data show CDR1 as MNHNS and CDR2 as SASEGT. CDR3 DNA sequence: TGTGCCAGCAGTGACTTTGGGGGGCGCGGCTACAATGAACAGTTCTTC. It specifies CASSDFGGRGYNEQFF.

J is TRBJ1-1 and V is TRBV12-3 or TRBV12-4; D might be TRBD1 (6 bases). Trimming removed 10 bases at V and 1 base at J, with 25 bases between. CDR3 length: 17 residues. CDR3 coding DNA: TGTGCCAACAGGGATTGGACAGATACCATTCCGAACACTGAAGCTTTCTTT. Its protein is CANRDWTDTIPNTEAFF.

This clonotype appeared once. Since no conserved phenylalanine or tryptophan closes the CDR3, a read error is the likely cause. This chain links TRBV13 with TRBJ1-2; D is ambiguous. Germline V gene lookup returns CDR1 PRHDT and CDR2 FYEKMQ (reference sequence). This CDR3 comprises 14 residues. The CDR3 protein is CVSSPREINYGYTS. The CDR3 DNA sequence: TGTGTCAGCAGCCCCCGCGAGATTAACTATGGCTACACCTCC.

This chain connects TRBV11-3 to TRBJ2-3, with TRBD2 as a possible D gene (5 bases). Germline V CDR1 and CDR2: SGHNT, YENEEA. The CDR3 is 14 amino acids. CDR3 in DNA: TGTACCGGTAGCTTCAGGACTAGCACAGATACGCAGTATTTT. This translates into CTGSFRTSTDTQYF.

The J gene is TRBJ1-1, the V gene TRBV4-1; 7 bases are shared with TRBD1. Germline loops: CDR1 MGHRA, CDR2 YSYEKL. The CDR3 extends over 14 amino acids. CDR3 region: CDDSPRQGGIEAFF. The CDR3 bases are TGCGACGACAGCCCGCGACAGGGAGGCATTGAAGCTTTCTTT.

Remarks on this clonotype: An end of the junction does not agree with germline; a read error may underlie this. CDR3 nucleotide sequence: TGTGCCCGCAGAGTCTCACAGGGGAGGGGCTACACCTTC. Translated, it gives CARRVSQGRGYTF. The chain links TRBV28 to TRBJ1-2; 7 bases agree with TRBD1. This CDR3 contains 13 residues. Germline CDR1 is MDHEN and CDR2 is SYDVKM.

Only one count was recorded for this clonotype. A much larger clone lies a single base off, so this may be a read error. The gene calls are TRBV28 and TRBJ2-5; 8 nucleotides line up with TRBD1. Germline V gene data show CDR1 as MDHEN and CDR2 as SYDVKM. The CDR3 is 15 amino acids. The CDR3 bases are TGTGTCAGCAGTTTTATAGGACAGGGACAAGAGACCCAGTACTTC. It yields the protein CVSSFIGQGQETQYF. Together with reference TRBV28 and TRBJ2-5, the CDR3 gives the full variable domain: DVKVTQSSRYLVKRTGEKVFLECVQDMDHENMFWYRQDPGLGLRLIYFSYDVKMKEKGDIPEGYSVSREKKERFSLILESASTNQTSMYLCVSSFIGQGQETQYFGPGTRLLVL.

The V call is TRBV11-2, the J call TRBJ1-2; maybe TRBD1 (6 bases). The CDR3 length is 13 residues. Germline lookup yields CDR1 SGHAT and CDR2 FQNNGV. DNA for the CDR3: TGTGTCGGCAGTCCGGACAGAATCTATGGCTACACCTTC. Its translation: CVGSPDRIYGYTF.